This T cell receptor (beta chain) was identified in a study of CD8 T cells in Susac syndrome. Study-wide findings and caveats: Clonal expansion of Susac CD8+ cells peaked in TEMRA cells, and it also peaked in active patients.

The authors reverse transcribed 0.5 to 1 ug RNA with random hexamers. TCR beta CDR3 was amplified by immunoSEQ multiplex PCR. This amplification extended across 54 Vbeta and 13 Jbeta segments. TCRdb fed the immunoSEQ multiplex PCR reads into MiXCR, producing one record per CDR3 protein. This sample carries about 130,000 distinct CDR3 sequences, roughly 94% of them seen once, and the ten largest clones take over 0.15%. Concerning this clonotype: Its target is unknown.

Sequencing of TCR beta, carried out with a high-throughput approach, was applied to CD8+ and CD4+ T cells from the blood. Germline CDR1 MRHNA, CDR2 SNTAGT. The CDR3 runs to 13 residues. V was clipped by 3 bases and J by 6 bases, with 12 bases between them. This chain joins TRBV6-4 and TRBJ2-7; no definite D call. The material sequenced was CD8+ T cells from PBMCs. The clonotype was recovered from a human donor with Susac syndrome. The CDR3 DNA reads TGTGCCAGCAGTGAGGGCTTAGCTGGCGAGCAGTACTTC. Encoded protein: CASSEGLAGEQYF.